This T cell receptor (beta chain) was identified during a study of cytomegalovirus exposure and HLA in healthy donors. This clone was seen just once. Its antigen is unknown. Vbeta (60) and Jbeta (13) primers were used in the PCR. Per the authors' pipeline: Later, about 80 million unique TCR beta chains were counted in an analysis, and roughly 10 million of them were shared. Here immunoSEQ multiplex PCR was the method, and the copy in TCRdb shows in-frame clones only, minus some. V, J and clone size were drawn from that table, and D and trimming were deduced from the DNA. The sample lists approximately 140,000 clones; more than 70% were seen once. Trimming removed 3 bases from V and 6 bases from J, with 13 bases in between. Germline CDR1 and CDR2: SQVTM and ANQGSEA. CDR3 length equals 13 residues. Study-wide results and caveats: By a later analysis, the bulk of CMV-associated TCR beta chains appeared HLA-restricted. Across donors, presence/absence analyses took sequencing depth to be roughly uniform. The authors enumerated under 200 TCR beta chains as linked to cytomegalovirus.

The rearrangement links TRBV29-1 to TRBJ2-3; possibly TRBD1 for D (6 bases). Sequenced sample: PBMCs. This receptor was taken from a woman aged 60 to 75 in good health and CMV-seronegative. The CDR3 nucleotides are TGCAGCGTTGATTTCAGGGGCAGGGATACGCAGTATTTT. This translates into CSVDFRGRDTQYF.